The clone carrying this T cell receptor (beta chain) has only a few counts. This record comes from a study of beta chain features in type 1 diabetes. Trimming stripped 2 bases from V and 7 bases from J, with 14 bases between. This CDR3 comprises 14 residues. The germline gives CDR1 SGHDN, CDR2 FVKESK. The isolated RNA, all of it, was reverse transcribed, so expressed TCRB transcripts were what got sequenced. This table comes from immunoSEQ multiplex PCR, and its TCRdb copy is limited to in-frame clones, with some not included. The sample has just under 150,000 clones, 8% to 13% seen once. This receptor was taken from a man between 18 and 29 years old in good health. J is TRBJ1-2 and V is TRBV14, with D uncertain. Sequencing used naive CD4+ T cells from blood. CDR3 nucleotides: TGTGCCAGCAGCCAATTCTTACTCAACGGTGGCTACACCTTC. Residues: CASSQFLLNGGYTF.